These T cell receptor beta chains were read from a single sample in a study of T-cell reconstitution after alpha-beta-depleted transplantation in children. TCRdb redid the calling of the PCR reads with MiXCR, one entry per CDR3 protein. Found here are almost 500,000 distinct CDR3 sequences, under 12% of them singletons; the top ten hold just over 2%. Sequencing used PBMCs, obtained before TCRalphabeta/CD19-depleted stem cell transplant. The receptors here all came from a child under 10 years old with inherited bone marrow failure, due to receive a stem cell transplant. CDR3s leave out the opening cysteine and the closing phenylalanine or tryptophan. Fields, in order: CDR3 protein, V gene, J gene.

CDR3 protein: ASSSHRGTPWGTEAF; V gene: TRBV27; J gene: TRBJ1-1
CDR3 protein: ASSQDPVYLRSSGANVLT; V gene: TRBV4-3; J gene: TRBJ2-6
CDR3 protein: ASSLIPAGETQY; V gene: TRBV5-1; J gene: TRBJ2-5
CDR3 protein: ASSEQQATTDTQY; V gene: TRBV25-1; J gene: TRBJ2-3
CDR3 protein: ASSPRRLAGYNEQF; V gene: TRBV7-8; J gene: TRBJ2-1
CDR3 protein: ASRPTENYGYT; V gene: TRBV2; J gene: TRBJ1-2
CDR3 protein: ASSSGTGGYEQY; V gene: TRBV27; J gene: TRBJ2-7
CDR3 protein: ASSEGGSRGNQPQH; V gene: TRBV7-9; J gene: TRBJ1-5
CDR3 protein: SARSAGQGTDTQY; V gene: TRBV20-1; J gene: TRBJ2-3
CDR3 protein: SAREVLAGWETQY; V gene: TRBV20-1; J gene: TRBJ2-5
CDR3 protein: ASRNLGSEQY; V gene: TRBV7-9; J gene: TRBJ2-7
CDR3 protein: ASSQEKTAYYNEQF; V gene: TRBV4-2; J gene: TRBJ2-1
CDR3 protein: ASMRGRGTGLTDTQY; V gene: TRBV5-1; J gene: TRBJ2-3
CDR3 protein: ATSKEGNQPQH; V gene: TRBV15; J gene: TRBJ1-5
CDR3 protein: ASSLLNLRTSGRAGVF; V gene: TRBV28; J gene: TRBJ2-1
CDR3 protein: ASSLVAGGPRDTQY; V gene: TRBV7-2; J gene: TRBJ2-3
CDR3 protein: ASSLMLLTLPRNEQF; V gene: TRBV5-5; J gene: TRBJ2-1
CDR3 protein: ASSLPQGNTIY; V gene: TRBV28; J gene: TRBJ1-3
CDR3 protein: SASKWDEQF; V gene: TRBV20-1; J gene: TRBJ2-1
CDR3 protein: ASSYLLAEVRT; V gene: TRBV6-2/TRBV6-3; J gene: TRBJ1-2
CDR3 protein: ASGRSTAYEQY; V gene: TRBV6-5; J gene: TRBJ2-7
CDR3 protein: ASSRSSGTGVTGELF; V gene: TRBV27; J gene: TRBJ2-2
CDR3 protein: ASSLVFWASGKKTQY; V gene: TRBV7-2; J gene: TRBJ2-5
CDR3 protein: SVPNRENTEAF; V gene: TRBV29-1; J gene: TRBJ1-1
CDR3 protein: SASTGPTYEQY; V gene: TRBV20-1; J gene: TRBJ2-7
CDR3 protein: AGRANTGELF; V gene: TRBV12-3/TRBV12-4; J gene: TRBJ2-2
CDR3 protein: ASSNPAGLAGWVNEQF; V gene: TRBV11-2; J gene: TRBJ2-1
CDR3 protein: ASRPKAGASGANVLT; V gene: TRBV12-3/TRBV12-4; J gene: TRBJ2-6
CDR3 protein: SAMFQGSFSADEQF; V gene: TRBV20-1; J gene: TRBJ2-1
CDR3 protein: SASSAGTSGSTDTQY; V gene: TRBV20-1; J gene: TRBJ2-3
CDR3 protein: ASSFSSAYNEQF; V gene: TRBV7-2; J gene: TRBJ2-1
CDR3 protein: ASSLSGDRTYEQY; V gene: TRBV7-9; J gene: TRBJ2-7
CDR3 protein: STSGQSSYEQY; V gene: TRBV29-1; J gene: TRBJ2-7
CDR3 protein: SASGTSGSTDTQY; V gene: TRBV20-1; J gene: TRBJ2-3
CDR3 protein: ASSYSTLTDTQY; V gene: TRBV5-1; J gene: TRBJ2-3
CDR3 protein: ASGHRSGDEQF; V gene: TRBV6-2/TRBV6-3; J gene: TRBJ2-1
CDR3 protein: SVAGAHTDTQY; V gene: TRBV29-1; J gene: TRBJ2-3
CDR3 protein: ATQVGTGQRDEQF; V gene: TRBV19; J gene: TRBJ2-1
CDR3 protein: ASSYEGDRLRGYT; V gene: TRBV6-5; J gene: TRBJ1-2
CDR3 protein: ASSRTQQGSEQY; V gene: TRBV12-3/TRBV12-4; J gene: TRBJ2-7
CDR3 protein: SAGRLATIYNEQF; V gene: TRBV20-1; J gene: TRBJ2-1
CDR3 protein: ASSPRVGGQETQY; V gene: TRBV21-1; J gene: TRBJ2-5
CDR3 protein: ASSLEGIVDNEQF; V gene: TRBV5-6; J gene: TRBJ2-1
CDR3 protein: ASSPPRLAVYNEQF; V gene: TRBV5-1; J gene: TRBJ2-1
CDR3 protein: ASSQDWDQPQH; V gene: TRBV12-3/TRBV12-4; J gene: TRBJ1-5
CDR3 protein: ASSSPLAGENEQY; V gene: TRBV21-1; J gene: TRBJ2-7
CDR3 protein: ASSQTTSKGTDTQY; V gene: TRBV4-3; J gene: TRBJ2-3
CDR3 protein: ASSLSPARGYTGELF; V gene: TRBV5-4; J gene: TRBJ2-2
CDR3 protein: SASQDRHSPLH; V gene: TRBV20-1; J gene: TRBJ1-6
CDR3 protein: ASSPKESGRNNEQF; V gene: TRBV5-1; J gene: TRBJ2-1
CDR3 protein: ASSIGGTGELF; V gene: TRBV19; J gene: TRBJ2-2